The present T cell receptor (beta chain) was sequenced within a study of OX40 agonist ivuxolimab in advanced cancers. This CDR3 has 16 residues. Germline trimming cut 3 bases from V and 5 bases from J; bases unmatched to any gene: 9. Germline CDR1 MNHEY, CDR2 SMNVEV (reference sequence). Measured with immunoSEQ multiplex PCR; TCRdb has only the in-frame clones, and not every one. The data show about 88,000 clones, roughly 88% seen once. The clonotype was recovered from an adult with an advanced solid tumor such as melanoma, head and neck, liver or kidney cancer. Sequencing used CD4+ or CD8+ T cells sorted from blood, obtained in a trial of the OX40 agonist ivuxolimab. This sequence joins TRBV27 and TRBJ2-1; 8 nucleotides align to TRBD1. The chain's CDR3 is CASSFQDRELHNEQFF. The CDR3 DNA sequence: TGTGCCAGCAGTTTCCAGGACAGGGAGTTGCACAATGAGCAGTTCTTC.